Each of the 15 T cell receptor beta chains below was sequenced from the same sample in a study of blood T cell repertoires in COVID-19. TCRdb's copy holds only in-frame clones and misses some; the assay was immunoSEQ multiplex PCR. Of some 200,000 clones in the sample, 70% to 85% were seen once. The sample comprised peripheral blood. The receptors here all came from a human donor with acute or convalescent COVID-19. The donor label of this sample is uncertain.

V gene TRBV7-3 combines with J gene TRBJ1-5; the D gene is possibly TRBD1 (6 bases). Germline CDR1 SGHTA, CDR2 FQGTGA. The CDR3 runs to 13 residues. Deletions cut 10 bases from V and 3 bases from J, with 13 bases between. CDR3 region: CAIQGFLNQPQHF. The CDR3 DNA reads TGTGCCATTCAGGGGTTTCTCAATCAGCCCCAGCATTTT.

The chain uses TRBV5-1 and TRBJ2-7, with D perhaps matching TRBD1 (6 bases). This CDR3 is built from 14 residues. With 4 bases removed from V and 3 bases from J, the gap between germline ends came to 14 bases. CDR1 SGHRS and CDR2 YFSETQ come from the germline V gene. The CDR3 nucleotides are TGCGCCAGCAGCGCACAGGGTTCTATCTACGAGCAGTACTTC. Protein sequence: CASSAQGSIYEQYF.

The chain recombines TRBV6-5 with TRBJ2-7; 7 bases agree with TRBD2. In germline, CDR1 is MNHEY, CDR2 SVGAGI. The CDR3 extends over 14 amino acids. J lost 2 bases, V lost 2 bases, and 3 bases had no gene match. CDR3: CASSYREAAYEQYF. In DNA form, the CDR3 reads TGTGCCAGCAGTTACCGGGAGGCGGCCTACGAGCAGTACTTC.

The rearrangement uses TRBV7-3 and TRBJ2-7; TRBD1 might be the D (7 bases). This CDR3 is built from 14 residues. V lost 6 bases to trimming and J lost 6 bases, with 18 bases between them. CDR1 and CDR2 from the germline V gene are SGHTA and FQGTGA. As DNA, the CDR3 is TGTGCCAGCAGTCCATACGGGCAGGGGGGCGAGCAGTACTTC. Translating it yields CASSPYGQGGEQYF.

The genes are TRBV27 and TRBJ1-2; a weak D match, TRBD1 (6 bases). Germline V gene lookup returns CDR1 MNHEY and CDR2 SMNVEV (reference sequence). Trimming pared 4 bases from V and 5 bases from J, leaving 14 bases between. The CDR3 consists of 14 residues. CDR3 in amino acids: CASSSQGREYGYTF. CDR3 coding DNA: TGTGCCAGCAGTTCTCAGGGGAGGGAGTATGGCTACACCTTC.

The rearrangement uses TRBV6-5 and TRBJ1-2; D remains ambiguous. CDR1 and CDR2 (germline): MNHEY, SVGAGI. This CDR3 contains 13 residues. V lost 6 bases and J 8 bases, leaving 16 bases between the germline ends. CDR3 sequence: CASSQATNGGYTF. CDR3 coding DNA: TGTGCCAGCAGCCAAGCGACGAACGGAGGCTACACCTTC.

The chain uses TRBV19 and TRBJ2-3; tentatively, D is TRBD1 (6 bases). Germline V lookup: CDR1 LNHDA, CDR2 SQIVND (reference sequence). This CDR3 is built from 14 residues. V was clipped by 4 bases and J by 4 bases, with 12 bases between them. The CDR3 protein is CASSKRQVPDTQYF. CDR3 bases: TGTGCCAGTAGTAAGAGACAGGTCCCAGATACGCAGTATTTT.

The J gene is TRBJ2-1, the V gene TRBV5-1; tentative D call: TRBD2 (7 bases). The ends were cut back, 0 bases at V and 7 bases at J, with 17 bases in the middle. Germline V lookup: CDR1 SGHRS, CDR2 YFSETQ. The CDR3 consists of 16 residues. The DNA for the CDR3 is TGCGCCAGCAGCTTGGTCGGGGGCCCGGGGGGAAATGAGCAGTTCTTC. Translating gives CASSLVGGPGGNEQFF.

CDR3 DNA sequence: TGTGCCAGCAGCACCGCCTGGGGGGGTTCCTACGAGCAGTACTTC. As protein: CASSTAWGGSYEQYF. This chain joins TRBV6-6 and TRBJ2-7, with 7 positions matching TRBD2. This CDR3 contains 15 residues. CDR1 is MNHNY and CDR2 is SVGAGI in the germline V gene (reference sequence). Losses at the gene ends were 6 bases for V and 1 base for J; bases not matched to a gene: 9.

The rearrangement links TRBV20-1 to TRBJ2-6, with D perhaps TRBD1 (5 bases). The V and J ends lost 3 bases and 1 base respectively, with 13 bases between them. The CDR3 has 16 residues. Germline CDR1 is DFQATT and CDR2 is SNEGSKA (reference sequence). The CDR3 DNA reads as TGCAGTGCTAGTCCTTACAGGAGATCTGGGGCCAACGTCCTGACTTTC. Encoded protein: CSASPYRRSGANVLTF.

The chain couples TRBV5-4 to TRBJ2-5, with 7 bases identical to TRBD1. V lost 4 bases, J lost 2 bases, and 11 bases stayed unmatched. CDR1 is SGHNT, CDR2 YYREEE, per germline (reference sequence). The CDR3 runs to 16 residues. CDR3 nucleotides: TGTGCCAGCAGCCGGGGCGGACAGGCTCGTCAAGAGACCCAGTACTTC. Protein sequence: CASSRGGQARQETQYF.

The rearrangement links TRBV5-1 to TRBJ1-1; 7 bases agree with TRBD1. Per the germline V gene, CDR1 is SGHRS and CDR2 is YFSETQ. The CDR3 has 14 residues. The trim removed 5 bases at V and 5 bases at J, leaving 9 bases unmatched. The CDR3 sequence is CASRWGTGATEAFF. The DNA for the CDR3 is TGCGCCAGCAGATGGGGAACAGGGGCTACTGAAGCTTTCTTT.

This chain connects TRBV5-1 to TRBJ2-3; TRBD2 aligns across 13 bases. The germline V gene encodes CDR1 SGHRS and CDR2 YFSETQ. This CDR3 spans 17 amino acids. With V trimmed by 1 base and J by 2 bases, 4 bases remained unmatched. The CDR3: CASSLTTSGRSTDTQYF. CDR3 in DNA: TGCGCCAGCAGCTTGACGACTAGCGGGAGGTCCACAGATACGCAGTATTTT.

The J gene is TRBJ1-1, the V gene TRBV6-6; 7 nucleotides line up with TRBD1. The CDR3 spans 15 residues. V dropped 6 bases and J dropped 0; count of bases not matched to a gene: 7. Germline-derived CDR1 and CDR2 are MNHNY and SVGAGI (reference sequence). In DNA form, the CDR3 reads TGTGCCAGCAGCCCCCGGGACAGCATGAACACTGAAGCTTTCTTT. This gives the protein CASSPRDSMNTEAFF.

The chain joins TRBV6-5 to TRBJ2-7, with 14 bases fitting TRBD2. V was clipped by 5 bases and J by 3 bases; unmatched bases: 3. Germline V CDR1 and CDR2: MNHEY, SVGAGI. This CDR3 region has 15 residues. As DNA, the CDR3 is TGTGCCAGCAGTACCGGGACTAGCGGGAGCTACGAGCAGTACTTC. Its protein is CASSTGTSGSYEQYF.